What follows describes a single TCR beta chain. Antigen unknown. V shed 7 bases and J shed 5 bases, with 15 bases lying between them. Per germline, CDR1 GTSNPN and CDR2 SVGIG (reference sequence). CDR3 length: 13 amino acids. This record comes from a study of STAT3 mutations in large granular lymphocyte leukemia. Study findings and constraints: TCR clonotype switching after therapy occurred in about 35% of the 18 patients. In several patients, dominant TCR clone burden exceeded STAT3 mutant burden. Every T-cell large granular lymphocyte leukemia patient had at least one immunodominant TCR beta clonotype.

The method was immunoSEQ multiplex PCR; TCRdb's version includes in-frame clones alone and lacks a portion of them. The data contain around 10,000 clones, approximately 50% of them seen just once; the ten biggest clones take up about 8.1%. Material: peripheral blood mononuclear cells. The chain recombines TRBV30 with TRBJ1-5, with D possibly matching TRBD1 (5 bases). This TCR was sampled from a boy under 18 with T-cell large granular lymphocyte leukemia. Some clones in this sample may be carry-over from other donors' samples. In DNA form, the CDR3 reads TGTGCCTACCAAAGGGCCAGGGATCAGCCCCAGCATTTT. This encodes CAYQRARDQPQHF.